Detailed here is one TCR beta chain. The target antigen is unknown. This sample was taken from a study of T-cell memory formation after mild COVID-19. Study-wide background: TCR clusters were mostly confined to one donor each.

In germline, CDR1 is LGHDT, CDR2 YNNKEL (reference sequence). V dropped 0 bases and J dropped 6; count of bases not matched to a gene: 7. This CDR3 region has 16 residues. Study results and limitations: While clones contracting from day 15 to 85 were balanced between CD4 and CD8, later expanders leaned CD4+. Mainly in CM and EM were contracting CD4+ clones; CD8+ were in EMRA.

UMIs and sample barcodes were carried by the TCR alpha and TCR beta cDNA libraries that 5'RACE produced using constant-segment primers. A single record per CDR3 protein comes from TCRdb applying MiXCR to the 5' RACE reads. Among hundreds of thousands of distinct CDR3 sequences listed, about 20% were seen once. This receptor was taken from an adult woman who had mild COVID-19 (a few samples of this study predate the infection). Cell type and time point are not known. Sequenced input: PBMCs or a T cell subset sorted from them (not recorded which). V is TRBV3-1 and J is TRBJ2-4, with 8 positions matching TRBD1. The CDR3 sequence is CASSQEGDRGRNIQYF. The CDR3 nucleotides read TGTGCCAGCAGCCAAGAGGGAGACAGGGGTAGAAACATTCAGTACTTC.